The sequence of this TCR beta chain was determined in a study of identical twins. Study-level results: Memory repertoires lacked the insertion deficit that abundant cord blood beta clonotypes showed.

Each CDR3 protein is one row after TCRdb ran MiXCR on the 5' RACE reads. In the table there are 420,000 or so distinct CDR3 sequences, about a fifth of which are singletons. The ends were cut back, 5 bases at V and 7 bases at J, with 14 bases in the middle. CDR3 length equals 13 residues. Notes on this clonotype: What it recognizes is unknown.

This receptor was identified in a man between 45 and 60 years old in good health. The J gene is TRBJ1-2, the V gene TRBV12-3 or TRBV12-4; unclear D gene. Specimen: naive T cells sorted from blood. CDR3 DNA: TGTGCCAGCAGTGGTTCCGGGGTCTCTGGCTACACCTTC. Its protein product is CASSGSGVSGYTF.